This is a list of T cell receptor beta chains from one sample in a study of early T cells in non-severe SARS-CoV-2 infection. TCRdb reprocessed the 5' RACE reads with MiXCR, giving one entry per CDR3 protein. The table shows about 83,000 distinct CDR3 sequences, with roughly an eighth occurring only once. The sequenced material came from whole blood. The origin of the receptors is an adult who was a healthcare worker with PCR-confirmed SARS-CoV-2 infection or an uninfected control (not recorded which). The CDR3 runs from the conserved cysteine through the conserved F or W. Fields, in order: CDR3 protein, CDR3 DNA, D gene, V gene, clone size, J gene. D genes are given only for firm matches. Rows give clone size only sometimes, using once, few, many, or a class for an expanded clone.

CASSFGAGEWNTGELFF	TGTGCCAGCAGTTTCGGGGCGGGAGAGTGGAACACCGGGGAGCTGTTTTTT	TRBD2	TRBV12-3/TRBV12-4	few	TRBJ2-2
CASSLIGTGAPYEQYF	TGCGCCAGCAGCTTGATAGGGACAGGGGCTCCGTACGAGCAGTACTTC	TRBD1	TRBV5-1	few	TRBJ2-7
CASSPRGGASYNEQFF	TGTGCCAGCTCACCCCGGGGGGGTGCCTCCTACAATGAGCAGTTCTTC	TRBD2	TRBV18	few	TRBJ2-1
CASSPPELGGETQYF	TGTGCCAGCTCACCACCGGAACTAGGGGGAGAGACCCAGTACTTC	NA	TRBV18	few	TRBJ2-5
CSASGTSGGGYSTDTQYF	TGCAGTGCCTCCGGGACTAGCGGGGGCGGCTACTCCACAGATACGCAGTATTTT	TRBD2	TRBV20-1	NA	TRBJ2-3
CASSPSSGRADEQFF	TGTGCCAGCAGCCCGTCTAGCGGGAGGGCCGATGAGCAGTTCTTC	TRBD2	TRBV16	medium-sized	TRBJ2-1
CASSLSLSYEQYF	TGTGCCAGCAGTCTATCCCTCTCCTACGAGCAGTACTTC	NA	TRBV28	NA	TRBJ2-7
CAGRRDRSNTGELFF	TGTGCCGGGCGCCGGGACAGGTCGAACACCGGGGAGCTGTTTTTT	TRBD1	TRBV2	few	TRBJ2-2
CASSLGGGGRYEQYF	TGTGCCAGCAGCTTGGGCGGGGGTGGCCGCTACGAGCAGTACTTC	TRBD2	TRBV5-4	NA	TRBJ2-7
CASSLAGVRETQYF	TGTGCCAGCAGCTTAGCCGGGGTGAGAGAGACCCAGTACTTC	NA	TRBV7-2	few	TRBJ2-5
CASSPSQPGGTDTQYF	TGTGCCAGCAGTCCCTCGCAGCCAGGGGGCACAGATACGCAGTATTTT	NA	TRBV27	NA	TRBJ2-3
CASSPGPFDEQFF	TGTGCCAGCAGCCCTGGACCGTTCGATGAGCAGTTCTTC	NA	TRBV6-2/TRBV6-3	NA	TRBJ2-1
CASSFGMNTEAFF	TGTGCCAGCAGCTTCGGAATGAACACTGAAGCTTTCTTT	NA	TRBV7-3	many	TRBJ1-1
CASSTTSGFRNNEQFF	TGTGCCAGCAGCACGACTAGCGGGTTTCGCAACAATGAGCAGTTCTTC	TRBD2	TRBV7-2	few	TRBJ2-1
CASSDGYGANVLTF	TGCGCCAGCAGCGACGGCTATGGGGCCAACGTCCTGACTTTC	NA	TRBV5-1	many	TRBJ2-6
CASRRPGLADSSYEQYF	TGCGCCAGCAGACGGCCGGGACTAGCGGACAGCTCCTACGAGCAGTACTTC	TRBD2	TRBV5-1	NA	TRBJ2-7
CASSLNRPTDTQYF	TGCGCCAGCAGCTTGAATCGCCCCACAGATACGCAGTATTTT	NA	TRBV5-1	few	TRBJ2-3
CASSIGGGSTDTQYF	TGTGCCAGCAGCATTGGAGGAGGTAGCACAGATACGCAGTATTTT	NA	TRBV7-3	few	TRBJ2-3
CASGGRENTEAFF	TGTGCCAGCGGTGGTCGGGAGAACACTGAAGCTTTCTTT	NA	TRBV2	NA	TRBJ1-1
CAAIGQQNEKLFF	TGTGCCGCCATTGGACAGCAAAATGAAAAACTGTTTTTT	NA	TRBV6-1	NA	TRBJ1-4
CASSYGGTAYGYTF	TGTGCCAGCAGTTACGGCGGGACAGCCTATGGCTACACCTTC	TRBD1	TRBV6-6	many	TRBJ1-2
CASSPFLSGANVLTF	TGCGCCAGCAGCCCATTCCTCTCTGGGGCCAACGTCCTGACTTTC	NA	TRBV5-1	few	TRBJ2-6
CAISGTRGGNIQYF	TGTGCCATCTCGGGCACGAGGGGGGGAAACATTCAGTACTTC	NA	TRBV6-6	NA	TRBJ2-4
CASSLASNQPQHF	TGTGCCAGCAGCTTAGCCAGCAATCAGCCCCAGCATTTT	NA	TRBV7-2	NA	TRBJ1-5
CASSQGRGREVTNEKLFF	TGCGCCAGCAGCCAAGGGCGGGGCAGGGAGGTAACTAATGAAAAACTGTTTTTT	NA	TRBV4-3	few	TRBJ1-4
CSALRTGSLTDTQYF	TGCAGTGCCCTCCGGACTGGGTCGTTAACAGATACGCAGTATTTT	NA	TRBV20-1	NA	TRBJ2-3
CAEGQGYTDTQYF	TGTGCGGAGGGACAGGGTTACACAGATACGCAGTATTTT	TRBD1	TRBV30	NA	TRBJ2-3
CASSLGGALAAFF	TGTGCCAGCAGCTTAGGAGGGGCCTTAGCAGCTTTCTTT	NA	TRBV7-3	few	TRBJ1-1
CASSMTGGSYGYTF	TGCGCCAGCAGCATGACAGGGGGCAGCTATGGCTACACCTTC	TRBD1	TRBV5-1	few	TRBJ1-2
CSAAGGYTEAFF	TGCAGTGCAGCGGGGGGCTACACTGAAGCTTTCTTT	NA	TRBV20-1	few	TRBJ1-1
CASTPGPGYEQYF	TGTGCCAGCACCCCGGGACCCGGCTACGAGCAGTACTTC	NA	TRBV5-4	few	TRBJ2-7
CASSVGIPDEQFF	TGTGCCAGCAGCGTGGGTATCCCGGATGAGCAGTTCTTC	NA	TRBV9	NA	TRBJ2-1
CATLQGASTDTQYF	TGTGCCACCCTACAGGGGGCTAGCACAGATACGCAGTATTTT	TRBD1	TRBV10-3	many	TRBJ2-3
CASSTLRDSPYNEQFF	TGTGCCAGCAGCACTCTGCGGGACTCACCCTACAATGAGCAGTTCTTC	NA	TRBV7-9	NA	TRBJ2-1
CASSQDGGTGQTGELFF	TGTGCCAGCAGCCAAGATGGCGGGACAGGGCAGACCGGGGAGCTGTTTTTT	TRBD1	TRBV3-1	NA	TRBJ2-2
CASSPRTNTGELFF	TGTGCCAGCAGCCCCCGGACGAACACCGGGGAGCTGTTTTTT	NA	TRBV7-2	NA	TRBJ2-2
CSVEGTGSADTYEQFF	TGCAGCGTCGAGGGGACAGGGTCAGCGGATACGTATGAGCAGTTCTTC	TRBD1	TRBV29-1	many	TRBJ2-1
CASSLRTSGRYEQYF	TGTGCCAGCAGTTTACGGACTAGCGGGAGATACGAGCAGTACTTC	TRBD2	TRBV6-6	NA	TRBJ2-7
CASSRTGLNEQFF	TGTGCCAGCTCACGGACAGGCTTGAATGAGCAGTTCTTC	TRBD1	TRBV18	few	TRBJ2-1
CAWSVKASTRGNQPQHF	TGTGCCTGGAGTGTAAAGGCGAGTACAAGGGGCAATCAGCCCCAGCATTTT	NA	TRBV30	many	TRBJ1-5
CASSQGQLNSPLHF	TGTGCCAGCAGTCAGGGACAGCTTAATTCACCCCTCCACTTT	TRBD1	TRBV12-3/TRBV12-4	few	TRBJ1-6
CASSSGSYGGRTGELFF	TGTGCCAGTAGTAGCGGTTCTTATGGCGGTCGGACCGGGGAGCTGTTTTTT	NA	TRBV19	many	TRBJ2-2
CASSFRQGADTQYF	TGCGCCAGCAGCTTTAGACAGGGGGCCGATACGCAGTATTTT	TRBD1	TRBV5-1	many	TRBJ2-3
CSASPGLAGGSIPNEQFF	TGCAGTGCTAGCCCGGGACTAGCGGGAGGCTCGATCCCCAATGAGCAGTTCTTC	TRBD2	TRBV20-1	many	TRBJ2-1